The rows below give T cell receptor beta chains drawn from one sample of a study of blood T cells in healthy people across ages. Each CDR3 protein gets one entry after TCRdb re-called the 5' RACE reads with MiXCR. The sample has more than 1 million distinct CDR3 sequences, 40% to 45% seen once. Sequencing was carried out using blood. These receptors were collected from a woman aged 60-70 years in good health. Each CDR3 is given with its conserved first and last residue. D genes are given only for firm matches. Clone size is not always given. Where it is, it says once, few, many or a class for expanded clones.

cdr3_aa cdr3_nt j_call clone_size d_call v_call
CATQWDFYEQYF TGTGCCACCCAGTGGGACTTCTACGAGCAGTACTTC TRBJ2-7 . . TRBV6-1
CASRPPSRGTSGAGEQFF TGTGCCAGCAGACCCCCATCTCGCGGGACTAGCGGAGCCGGCGAGCAGTTCTTC TRBJ2-1 . TRBD2 TRBV7-9
CASGSPRTDSKNIQYF TGTGCTAGTGGTTCTCCCAGGACAGACTCCAAAAACATTCAGTACTTC TRBJ2-4 few . TRBV12-5
CSAIAGASTDTQYF TGCAGTGCTATAGCGGGAGCCAGCACAGATACGCAGTATTTT TRBJ2-3 . TRBD2 TRBV20-1
CSARDWRGGPDEQFF TGCAGTGCTAGAGACTGGCGGGGAGGCCCCGATGAGCAGTTCTTC TRBJ2-1 . . TRBV20-1
CAISDKKGTDTQYF TGTGCCATCAGTGATAAAAAGGGGACAGATACGCAGTATTTT TRBJ2-3 few . TRBV10-3
CATSEAGEIGEQFF TGTGCCACCAGTGAGGCGGGAGAAATAGGTGAGCAGTTCTTC TRBJ2-1 . TRBD2 TRBV24-1
CASSLAAGQGNNYGCTF TGCGCCAGCAGCTTGGCCGCGGGACAGGGAAATAACTATGGCTGCACCTTC TRBJ1-2 . TRBD1 TRBV5-1
CASSMWGTSGTYNEQFF TGTGCCAGTAGTATGTGGGGGACTAGCGGGACCTACAATGAGCAGTTCTTC TRBJ2-1 . TRBD2 TRBV19
CASSSRGGTETQYF TGTGCCAGCAGCTCTCGGGGGGGAACGGAGACCCAGTACTTC TRBJ2-5 . TRBD2 TRBV5-8
CSARDWEGRTYEQYF TGCAGTGCTAGAGATTGGGAGGGCCGGACCTACGAGCAGTACTTC TRBJ2-7 . TRBD2 TRBV20-1
CSALAGASTDTQYF TGCAGTGCTTTAGCGGGAGCTAGCACAGATACGCAGTATTTT TRBJ2-3 . TRBD2 TRBV20-1
CATSSLGGKQYF TGTGCCACCAGCAGCCTGGGGGGGAAGCAGTACTTC TRBJ2-5 . TRBD2 TRBV15
CSVVQLGQGFEAFF TGCAGCGTTGTTCAGTTGGGACAGGGGTTTGAAGCTTTCTTT TRBJ1-1 few TRBD1 TRBV29-1
CSASASGGANEQYF TGCAGTGCTAGTGCTAGCGGGGGGGCGAATGAGCAGTACTTC TRBJ2-5 . TRBD2 TRBV20-1
CASSFGTATGGELFF TGTGCCAGCAGTTTCGGGACGGCTACAGGCGGGGAGCTGTTTTTT TRBJ2-2 . . TRBV12-3/TRBV12-4
CASSFVSQGALRVEQYF TGTGCCAGCAGCTTTGTCTCGCAGGGGGCGCTTCGGGTCGAGCAGTACTTC TRBJ2-7 . TRBD1 TRBV7-2
CASRQGTGADTQYF TGCGCCAGCAGACAGGGGACAGGAGCAGATACGCAGTATTTT TRBJ2-3 . TRBD1 TRBV5-1
CASSVVASGSFNEQYF TGTGCCAGCAGCGTAGTGGCTAGCGGGAGTTTTAATGAGCAGTACTTC TRBJ2-7 . TRBD2 TRBV9
CASQRWEGTEAFF TGTGCCAGCCAACGTTGGGAGGGCACTGAAGCTTTCTTT TRBJ1-1 . . TRBV6-5